This T cell receptor (beta chain) is drawn from a study of blood T cell repertoires in COVID-19. Looking at the study overall: Acute-phase and convalescent COVID-19 samples originated in the United States, Italy and Spain.

Data came from immunoSEQ multiplex PCR; TCRdb stores just in-frame clones and leaves some out. Here the sample spans 300,000 to 450,000 clones, roughly 87% being singletons. Cohort assignment relied on participant-reported clinical history. This clonotype was sampled from a woman aged 25 to 39 who had recovered from COVID-19. The sample comprised PBMCs or T cells enriched from blood (not recorded which).

For the CDR3, the DNA is TGTGCCAGCAGCCGGACAGGGGCTAACTATGGCTACACCTTC. Residues: CASSRTGANYGYTF. This sequence joins TRBV7-2 and TRBJ1-2, with 9 bases lining up with TRBD1. Germline lookup yields CDR1 SGHTA and CDR2 FQGNSA. J was trimmed by 0 bases and V by 5 bases; bases with no gene match: 1. This CDR3 contains 14 residues.